This TCR beta chain was profiled in a study of identical twins. This clonotype was seen repeatedly, ten times or more. In TCRdb, the 5' RACE reads were re-called with MiXCR into one record per CDR3 protein. The table records approximately 230,000 distinct CDR3 sequences, 6.5% of them present only once. The CDR3 spans 13 residues. Trimming left V 8 bases short and J 0 bases short, with 7 bases between. Germline loops: CDR1 LNHNV, CDR2 YYDKDF (reference sequence). These data also featured in a second study, about T cells expressing NK-cell markers.

This receptor was obtained from a woman between 18 and 29 years old in good health. The sequencing sample was made of CD8+ T cells sorted from blood. This chain connects TRBV15 to TRBJ1-4; perhaps TRBD1 as D (6 bases). The CDR3 reads CATPGATNEKLFF. The DNA of the CDR3 is TGTGCCACCCCAGGGGCAACTAATGAAAAACTGTTTTTT.